This T cell receptor (beta chain) originates from a study of cytomegalovirus exposure and HLA in healthy donors. In the study overall: A subsequent analysis stated that the 100 to 150 validation repertoires were run on the same platform as the approximately 700 first-cohort repertoires. Study findings and constraints: A list of around 160 TCR beta chains associated with cytomegalovirus was given.

Data came from immunoSEQ multiplex PCR; TCRdb stores just in-frame clones and leaves some out. The data show 110,000 or so clones, roughly 90% seen once. These donors were members of the roughly 110-subject validation cohort, a group separate from the approximately 700-subject first cohort. V was cut by 4 bases and J by 6 bases, with 11 bases left in between. Germline-derived CDR1 and CDR2 are GTSNPN and SVGIG (reference sequence). The CDR3 contains 12 residues. This clone was detected a few times. The antigen is undetermined. The specimen sequenced was PBMCs. This receptor was obtained from a woman in her late teens or twenties in good health and CMV-seronegative. V gene TRBV30 combines with J gene TRBJ2-3; tentative D call: TRBD2 (5 bases). CDR3 sequence: CAWNRRGDTQYF. The CDR3 DNA sequence: TGTGCCTGGAACCGGCGAGGGGATACGCAGTATTTT. Using reference TRBV30 and TRBJ2-3 for the parts outside the CDR3, the full variable domain is SQTIHQWPATLVQPVGSPLSLECTVEGTSNPNLYWYRQAAGRGLQLLFYSVGIGQISSEVPQNLSASRPQDRQFILSSKKLLLSDSGFYLCAWNRRGDTQYFGPGTRLTVL.